What follows is one TCR beta chain and its context. This entry belongs to a study of blood T cell repertoires in COVID-19. Libraries were prepared by immunoSEQ multiplex PCR; TCRdb keeps only in-frame clonotypes and omits some of them. The sample holds around 100,000 clones, about 89% seen once. This CDR3 region has 16 residues. V lost 5 bases and J lost 5, with 21 bases in between. CDR1 and CDR2 from the germline V gene are SEHNR and FQNEAQ (reference sequence). The genes are TRBV7-9 and TRBJ1-2, with D tentatively TRBD1 (5 bases). The TCR comes from a man aged 35-49 years with acute or convalescent COVID-19. Sample: peripheral blood. The CDR3 coding sequence is TGTGCCAGCAGCCGTCCCCCCCCGGGGGAGAGGTATGGCTACACCTTC. Protein: CASSRPPPGERYGYTF.